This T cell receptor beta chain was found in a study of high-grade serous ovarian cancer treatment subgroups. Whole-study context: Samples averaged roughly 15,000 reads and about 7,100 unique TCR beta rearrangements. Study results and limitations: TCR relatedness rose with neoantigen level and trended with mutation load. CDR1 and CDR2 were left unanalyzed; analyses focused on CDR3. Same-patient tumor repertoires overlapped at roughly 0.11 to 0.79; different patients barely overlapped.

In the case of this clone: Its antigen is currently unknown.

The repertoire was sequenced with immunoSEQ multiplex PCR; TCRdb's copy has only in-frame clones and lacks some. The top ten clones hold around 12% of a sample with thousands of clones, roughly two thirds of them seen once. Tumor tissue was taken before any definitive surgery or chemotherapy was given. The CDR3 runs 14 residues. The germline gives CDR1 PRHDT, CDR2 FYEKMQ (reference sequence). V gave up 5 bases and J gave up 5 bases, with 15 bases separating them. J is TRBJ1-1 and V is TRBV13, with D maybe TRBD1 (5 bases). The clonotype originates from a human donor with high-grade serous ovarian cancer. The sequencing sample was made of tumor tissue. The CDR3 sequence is CASSHQGEGTEAFF. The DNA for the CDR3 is TGTGCCAGCAGCCACCAAGGAGAGGGGACTGAAGCTTTCTTT. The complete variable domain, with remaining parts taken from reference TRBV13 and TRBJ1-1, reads AAGVIQSPRHLIKEKRETATLKCYPIPRHDTVYWYQQGPGQDPQFLISFYEKMQSDKGSIPDRFSAQQFSDYHSELNMSSLELGDSALYFCASSHQGEGTEAFFGQGTRLTVV.